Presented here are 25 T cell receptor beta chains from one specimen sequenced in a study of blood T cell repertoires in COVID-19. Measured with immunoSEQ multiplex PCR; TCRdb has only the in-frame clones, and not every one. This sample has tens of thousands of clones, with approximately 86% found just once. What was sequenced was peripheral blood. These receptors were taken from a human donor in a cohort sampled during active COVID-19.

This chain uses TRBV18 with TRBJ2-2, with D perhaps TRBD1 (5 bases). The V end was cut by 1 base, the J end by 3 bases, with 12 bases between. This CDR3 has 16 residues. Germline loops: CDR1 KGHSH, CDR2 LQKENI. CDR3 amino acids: CASSPRGGGYTGELFF. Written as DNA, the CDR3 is TGTGCCAGCTCACCACGGGGCGGCGGATACACCGGGGAGCTGTTTTTT.

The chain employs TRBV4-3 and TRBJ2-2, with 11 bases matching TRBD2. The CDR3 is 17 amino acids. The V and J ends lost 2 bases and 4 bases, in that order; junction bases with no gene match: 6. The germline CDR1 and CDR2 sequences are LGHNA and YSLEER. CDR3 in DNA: TGCGCCAGCAGCCAACCGCCACTAGCGGGGGTCACCGGGGAGCTGTTTTTT. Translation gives CASSQPPLAGVTGELFF.

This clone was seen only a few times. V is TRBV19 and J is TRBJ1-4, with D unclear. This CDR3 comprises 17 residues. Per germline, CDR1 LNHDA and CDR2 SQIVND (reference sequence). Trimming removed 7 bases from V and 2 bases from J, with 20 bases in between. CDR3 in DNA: TGTGCCAGTACCCTAAGAGGGAGGGAGGGCACTAATGAAAAACTGTTTTTT. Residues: CASTLRGREGTNEKLFF.

The DNA for the CDR3 is TGTGCCAGCCAATACCTACAATGGGGGGACGAGCAGTACTTC. It specifies CASQYLQWGDEQYF. The V call is TRBV6-5, the J call TRBJ2-7; D is perhaps TRBD2 (6 bases). This CDR3 contains 14 residues. Germline V gene data show CDR1 as MNHEY and CDR2 as SVGAGI. Trimming shortened V by 8 bases and J by 5 bases, and 19 bases separated the two germline ends.

The DNA of the CDR3 is TGTGCCAGCAGTGACGCGGGACAGGGGAACACCATATATTTT. Its translation is CASSDAGQGNTIYF. This chain links TRBV28 with TRBJ1-3; 10 nucleotides agree with TRBD1. Unmatched junction bases numbered 5, after V lost 5 bases and J lost 7 bases. CDR3 length: 14 amino acids. CDR1 and CDR2 (germline): MDHEN, SYDVKM.

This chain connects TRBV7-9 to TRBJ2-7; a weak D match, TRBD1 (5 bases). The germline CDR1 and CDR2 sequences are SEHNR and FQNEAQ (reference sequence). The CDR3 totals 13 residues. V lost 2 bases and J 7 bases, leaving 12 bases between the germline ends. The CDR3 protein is CASSLQGGAEQYF. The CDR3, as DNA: TGTGCCAGCAGCTTACAGGGTGGGGCTGAGCAGTACTTC. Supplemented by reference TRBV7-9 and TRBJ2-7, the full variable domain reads DTGVSQNPRHKITKRGQNVTFRCDPISEHNRLYWYRQTLGQGPEFLTYFQNEAQLEKSRLLSDRFSAERPKGSFSTLEIQRTEQGDSAMYLCASSLQGGAEQYFGPGTRLTVT.

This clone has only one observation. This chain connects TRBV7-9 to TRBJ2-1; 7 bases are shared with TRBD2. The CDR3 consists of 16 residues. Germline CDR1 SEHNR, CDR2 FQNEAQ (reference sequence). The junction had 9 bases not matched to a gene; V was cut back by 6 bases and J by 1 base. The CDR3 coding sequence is TGTGCCAGCAGTCTTTCTAGCGGAACTTCCTACAATGAGCAGTTCTTC. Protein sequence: CASSLSSGTSYNEQFF.

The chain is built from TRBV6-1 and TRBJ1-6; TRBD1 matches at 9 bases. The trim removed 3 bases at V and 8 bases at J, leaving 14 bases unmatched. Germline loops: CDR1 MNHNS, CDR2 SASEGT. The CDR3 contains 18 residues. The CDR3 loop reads CASSETGQGLNPYSPLHF. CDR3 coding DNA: TGTGCCAGCAGTGAGACGGGACAGGGTCTAAACCCCTATTCACCCCTCCACTTT.

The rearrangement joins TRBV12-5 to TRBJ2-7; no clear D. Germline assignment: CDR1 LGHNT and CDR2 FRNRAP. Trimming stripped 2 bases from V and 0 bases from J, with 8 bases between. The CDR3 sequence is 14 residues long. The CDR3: CASGLFTVSYEQYF. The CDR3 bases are TGTGCTAGTGGTTTGTTTACGGTCTCCTACGAGCAGTACTTC.

The CDR3 reads CASKDRGQPQHF. CDR3 sequence (DNA): TGTGCCAGCAAGGACAGGGGGCAGCCCCAGCATTTT. The rearrangement joins TRBV2 to TRBJ1-5; 10 bases agree with TRBD1. Per germline, CDR1 SNHLY and CDR2 FYNNEI. The J segment lost 7 bases and the V segment lost 7 bases, leaving 1 base of the junction unmatched. The CDR3 has 12 residues.

The CDR3: CSALVGGSNQPQHF. In DNA, the CDR3 is TGCAGCGCCCTCGTGGGGGGAAGCAATCAGCCCCAGCATTTT. The rearrangement links TRBV29-1 to TRBJ1-5; tentative D call: TRBD1 (5 bases). The germline V gene has CDR1 SQVTM and CDR2 ANQGSEA. The CDR3 consists of 14 residues. The V end lost 7 bases, the J end lost 1 base, and 14 bases lay between the germline ends.

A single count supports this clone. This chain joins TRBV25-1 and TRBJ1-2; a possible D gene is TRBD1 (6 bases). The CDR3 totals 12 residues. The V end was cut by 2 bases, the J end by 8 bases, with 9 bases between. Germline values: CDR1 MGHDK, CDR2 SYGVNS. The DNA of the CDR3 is TGTGCCAGCAGTGAAGGACAGAGGGGCTACACCTTC. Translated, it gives CASSEGQRGYTF.

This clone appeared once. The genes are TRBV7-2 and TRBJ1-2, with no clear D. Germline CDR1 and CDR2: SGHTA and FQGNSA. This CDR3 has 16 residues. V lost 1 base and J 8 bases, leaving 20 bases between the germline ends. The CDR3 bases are TGTGCCAGCAGCTTAGGTGGGCGGATTAGGACGGGAGGCTACACCTTC. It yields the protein CASSLGGRIRTGGYTF.

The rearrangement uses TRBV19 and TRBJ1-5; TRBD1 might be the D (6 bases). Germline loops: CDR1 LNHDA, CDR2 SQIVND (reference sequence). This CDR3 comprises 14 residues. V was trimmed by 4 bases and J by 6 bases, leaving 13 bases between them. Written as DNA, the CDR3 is TGTGCCAGTAGTAAAACAGGGTTGGGTCAGCCCCAGCATTTT. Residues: CASSKTGLGQPQHF. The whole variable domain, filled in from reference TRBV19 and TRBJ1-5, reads DGGITQSPKYLFRKEGQNVTLSCEQNLNHDAMYWYRQDPGQGLRLIYYSQIVNDFQKGDIAEGYSVSREKKESFPLTVTSAQKNPTAFYLCASSKTGLGQPQHFGDGTRLSIL.

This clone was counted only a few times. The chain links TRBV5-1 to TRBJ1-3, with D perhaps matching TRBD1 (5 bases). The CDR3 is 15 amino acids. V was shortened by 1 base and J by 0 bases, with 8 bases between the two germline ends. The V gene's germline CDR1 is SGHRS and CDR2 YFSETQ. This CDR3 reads CASSLSGFSGNTIYF. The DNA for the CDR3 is TGCGCCAGCAGCTTGTCAGGGTTCTCTGGAAACACCATATATTTT.

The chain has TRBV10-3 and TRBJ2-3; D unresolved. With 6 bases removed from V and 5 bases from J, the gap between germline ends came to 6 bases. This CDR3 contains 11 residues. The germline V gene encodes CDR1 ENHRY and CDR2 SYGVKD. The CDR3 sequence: CAIRFGDTQYF. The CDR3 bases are TGTGCCATCAGGTTCGGAGATACGCAGTATTTT.

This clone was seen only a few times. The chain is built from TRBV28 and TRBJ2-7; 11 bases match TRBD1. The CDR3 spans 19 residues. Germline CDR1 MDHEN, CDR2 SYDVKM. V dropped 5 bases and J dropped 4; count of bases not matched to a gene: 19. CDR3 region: CASSPKRTGGVKRFYEQYF. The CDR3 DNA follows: TGTGCCAGCAGTCCGAAGCGGACAGGGGGCGTTAAACGATTTTACGAGCAGTACTTC.

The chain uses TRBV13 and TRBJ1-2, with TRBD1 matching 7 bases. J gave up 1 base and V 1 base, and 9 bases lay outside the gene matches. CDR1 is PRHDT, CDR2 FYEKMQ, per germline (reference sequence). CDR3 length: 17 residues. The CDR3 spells CASSLEQGIIDNYGYTF. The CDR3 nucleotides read TGTGCCAGCAGCTTAGAACAGGGGATTATTGATAACTATGGCTACACCTTC.

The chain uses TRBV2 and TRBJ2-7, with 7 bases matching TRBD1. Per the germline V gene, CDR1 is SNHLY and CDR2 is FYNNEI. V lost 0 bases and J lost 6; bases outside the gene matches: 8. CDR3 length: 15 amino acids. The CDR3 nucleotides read TGTGCCAGCAGTGAAGCGGGACAGACTTTCGTCGAGCAGTACTTC. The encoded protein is CASSEAGQTFVEQYF. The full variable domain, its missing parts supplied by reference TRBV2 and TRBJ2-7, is EPEVTQTPSHQVTQMGQEVILRCVPISNHLYFYWYRQILGQKVEFLVSFYNNEISEKSEIFDDQFSVERPDGSNFTLKIRSTKLEDSAMYFCASSEAGQTFVEQYFGPGTRLTVT.

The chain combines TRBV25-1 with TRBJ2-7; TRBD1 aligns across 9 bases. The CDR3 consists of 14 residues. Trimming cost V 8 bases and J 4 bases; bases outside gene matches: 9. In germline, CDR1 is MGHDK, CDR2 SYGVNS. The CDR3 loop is CASDRGTGPYEQYF. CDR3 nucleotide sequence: TGTGCCAGCGATCGGGGGACAGGGCCTTACGAGCAGTACTTC.

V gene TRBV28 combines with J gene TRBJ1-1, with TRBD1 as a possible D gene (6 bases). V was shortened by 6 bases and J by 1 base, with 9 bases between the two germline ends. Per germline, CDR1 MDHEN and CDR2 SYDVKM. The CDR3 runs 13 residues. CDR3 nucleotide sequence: TGTGCCAGCAGATGGACAGAGAACACTGAAGCTTTCTTT. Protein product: CASRWTENTEAFF. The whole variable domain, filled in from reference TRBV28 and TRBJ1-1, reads DVKVTQSSRYLVKRTGEKVFLECVQDMDHENMFWYRQDPGLGLRLIYFSYDVKMKEKGDIPEGYSVSREKKERFSLILESASTNQTSMYLCASRWTENTEAFFGQGTRLTVV.

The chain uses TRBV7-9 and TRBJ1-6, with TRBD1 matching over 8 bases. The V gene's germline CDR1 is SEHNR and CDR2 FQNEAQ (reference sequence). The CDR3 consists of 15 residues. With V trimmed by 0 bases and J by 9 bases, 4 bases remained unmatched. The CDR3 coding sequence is TGTGCCAGCAGCTTAGCCGGACAGGGAGGTTCACCCCTCCACTTT. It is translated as CASSLAGQGGSPLHF. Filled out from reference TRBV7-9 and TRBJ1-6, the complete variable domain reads DTGVSQNPRHKITKRGQNVTFRCDPISEHNRLYWYRQTLGQGPEFLTYFQNEAQLEKSRLLSDRFSAERPKGSFSTLEIQRTEQGDSAMYLCASSLAGQGGSPLHFGNGTRLTVT.

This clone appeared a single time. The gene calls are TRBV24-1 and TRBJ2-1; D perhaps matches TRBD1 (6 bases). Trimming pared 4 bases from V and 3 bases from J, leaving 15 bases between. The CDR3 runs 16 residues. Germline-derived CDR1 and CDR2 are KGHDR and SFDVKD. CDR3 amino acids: CATSDPGAGDYNEQFF. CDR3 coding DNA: TGTGCCACCAGTGACCCAGGGGCAGGGGACTACAATGAGCAGTTCTTC.

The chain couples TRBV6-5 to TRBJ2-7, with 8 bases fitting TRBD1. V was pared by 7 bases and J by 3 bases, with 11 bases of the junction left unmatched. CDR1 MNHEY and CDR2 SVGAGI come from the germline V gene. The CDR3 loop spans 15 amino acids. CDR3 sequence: CASTTGQGNHYEQYF. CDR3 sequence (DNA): TGTGCCAGCACTACAGGACAGGGAAACCACTACGAGCAGTACTTC.

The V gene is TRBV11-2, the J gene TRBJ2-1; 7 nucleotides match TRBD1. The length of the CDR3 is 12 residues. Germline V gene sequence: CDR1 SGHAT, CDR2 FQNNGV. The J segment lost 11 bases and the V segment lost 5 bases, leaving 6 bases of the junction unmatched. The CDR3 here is CASSPGTAQQFF. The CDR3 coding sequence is TGTGCCAGCAGCCCAGGGACAGCACAGCAGTTCTTC.